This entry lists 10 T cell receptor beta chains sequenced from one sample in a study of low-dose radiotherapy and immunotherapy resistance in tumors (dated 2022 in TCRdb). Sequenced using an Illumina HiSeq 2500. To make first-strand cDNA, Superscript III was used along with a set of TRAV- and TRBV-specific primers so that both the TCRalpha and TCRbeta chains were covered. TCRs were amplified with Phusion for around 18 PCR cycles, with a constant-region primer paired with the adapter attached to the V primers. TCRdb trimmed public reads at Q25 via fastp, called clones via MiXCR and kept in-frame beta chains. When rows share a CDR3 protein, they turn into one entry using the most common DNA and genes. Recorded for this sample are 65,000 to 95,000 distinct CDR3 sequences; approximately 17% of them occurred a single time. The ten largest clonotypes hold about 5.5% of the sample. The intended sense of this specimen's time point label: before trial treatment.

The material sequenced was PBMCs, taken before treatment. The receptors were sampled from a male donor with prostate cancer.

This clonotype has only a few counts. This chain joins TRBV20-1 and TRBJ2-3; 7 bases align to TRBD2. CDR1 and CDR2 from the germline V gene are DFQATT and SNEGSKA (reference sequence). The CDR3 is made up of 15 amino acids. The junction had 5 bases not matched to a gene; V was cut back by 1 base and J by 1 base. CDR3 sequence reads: CSARGGTTGTDTQYF. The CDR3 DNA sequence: TGCAGTGCTAGAGGTGGGACTACCGGCACAGATACGCAGTATTTT.

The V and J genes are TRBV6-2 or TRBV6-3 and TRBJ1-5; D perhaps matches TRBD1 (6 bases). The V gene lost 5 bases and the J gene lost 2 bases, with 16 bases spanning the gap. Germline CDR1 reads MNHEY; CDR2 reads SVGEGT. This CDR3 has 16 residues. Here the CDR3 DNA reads TGTGCCAGCAGTGAACAGGGAGGATTGGGCAATCAGCCCCAGCATTTT. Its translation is CASSEQGGLGNQPQHF.

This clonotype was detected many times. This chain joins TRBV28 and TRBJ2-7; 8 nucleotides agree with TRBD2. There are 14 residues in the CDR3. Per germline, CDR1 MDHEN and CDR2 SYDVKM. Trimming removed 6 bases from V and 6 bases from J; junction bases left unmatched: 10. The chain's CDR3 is CASSPSGGSIEQYF. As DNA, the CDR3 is TGTGCCAGCAGCCCCTCGGGGGGGTCCATCGAGCAGTACTTC.

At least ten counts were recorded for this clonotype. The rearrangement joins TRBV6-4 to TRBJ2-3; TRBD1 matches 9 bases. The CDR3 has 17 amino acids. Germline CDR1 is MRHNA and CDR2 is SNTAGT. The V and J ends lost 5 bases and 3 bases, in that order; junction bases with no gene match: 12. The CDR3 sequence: CASSRQPTTGGTDTQYF. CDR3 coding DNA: TGTGCCAGCAGTCGACAACCCACGACAGGGGGGACAGATACGCAGTATTTT.

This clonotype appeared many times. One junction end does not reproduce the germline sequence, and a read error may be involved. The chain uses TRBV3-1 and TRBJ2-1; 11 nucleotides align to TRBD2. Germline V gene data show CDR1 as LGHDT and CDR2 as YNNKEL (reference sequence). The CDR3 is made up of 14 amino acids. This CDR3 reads CASSQVDSGRALIF. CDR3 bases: TGTGCCAGCAGCCAAGTGGATAGCGGGAGGGCCTTAATTTTC.

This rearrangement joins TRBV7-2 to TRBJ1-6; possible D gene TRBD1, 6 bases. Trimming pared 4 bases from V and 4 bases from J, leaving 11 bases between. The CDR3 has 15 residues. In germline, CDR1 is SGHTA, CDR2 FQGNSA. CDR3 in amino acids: CASSSPGHYNSPLHF. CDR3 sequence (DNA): TGTGCCAGCAGCTCGCCGGGACATTATAATTCACCCCTCCACTTT.

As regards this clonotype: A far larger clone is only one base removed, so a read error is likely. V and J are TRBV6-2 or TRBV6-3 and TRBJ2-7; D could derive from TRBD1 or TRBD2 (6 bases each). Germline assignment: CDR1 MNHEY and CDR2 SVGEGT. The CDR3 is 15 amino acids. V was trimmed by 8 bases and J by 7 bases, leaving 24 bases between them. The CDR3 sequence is CASSPRGAAYNEQYF. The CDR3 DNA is TGTGCCAGCTCCCCTAGGGGGGCTGCCTACAATGAGCAGTACTTC.

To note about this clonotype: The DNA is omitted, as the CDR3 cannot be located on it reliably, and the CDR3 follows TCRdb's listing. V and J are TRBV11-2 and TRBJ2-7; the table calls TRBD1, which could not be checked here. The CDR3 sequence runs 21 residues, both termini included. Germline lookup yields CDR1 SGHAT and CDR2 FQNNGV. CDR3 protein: CASSFYICSASGLQGLTEQYF.

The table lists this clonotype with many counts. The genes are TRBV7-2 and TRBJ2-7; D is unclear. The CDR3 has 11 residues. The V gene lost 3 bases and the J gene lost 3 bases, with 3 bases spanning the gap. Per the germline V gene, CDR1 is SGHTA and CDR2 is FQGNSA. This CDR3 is CASSFHYEQYF. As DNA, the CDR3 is TGTGCCAGCAGCTTCCACTACGAGCAGTACTTC.

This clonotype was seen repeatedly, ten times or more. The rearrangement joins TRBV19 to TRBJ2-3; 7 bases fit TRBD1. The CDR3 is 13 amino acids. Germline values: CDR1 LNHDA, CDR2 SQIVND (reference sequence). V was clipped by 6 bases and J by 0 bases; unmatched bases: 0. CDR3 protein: CASRQGSTDTQYF. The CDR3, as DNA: TGTGCCAGTAGACAGGGGAGCACAGATACGCAGTATTTT.